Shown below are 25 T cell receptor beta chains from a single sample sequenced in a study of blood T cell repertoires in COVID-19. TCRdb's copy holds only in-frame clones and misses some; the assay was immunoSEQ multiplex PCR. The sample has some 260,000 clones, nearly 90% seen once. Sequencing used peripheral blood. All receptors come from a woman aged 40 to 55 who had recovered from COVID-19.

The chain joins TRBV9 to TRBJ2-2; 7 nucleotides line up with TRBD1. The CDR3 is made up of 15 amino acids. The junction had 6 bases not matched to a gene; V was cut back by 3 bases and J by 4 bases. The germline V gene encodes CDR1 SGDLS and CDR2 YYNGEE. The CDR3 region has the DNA TGTGCCAGCAGCGCTCAGACAGGGATCACCGGGGAGCTGTTTTTT. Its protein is CASSAQTGITGELFF.

CDR3 DNA sequence: TGTGCCAGTAGTATAATGGTAGGGGCTAACTATGGCTACACCTTC. It encodes CASSIMVGANYGYTF. V gene TRBV19 combines with J gene TRBJ1-2, with a possible D match to TRBD1 (5 bases). The germline V and J ends were trimmed by 2 bases and 0 bases, with 10 bases remaining between them. CDR1 is LNHDA, CDR2 SQIVND, per germline (reference sequence). This CDR3 has 15 amino acids. The complete variable domain, with remaining parts taken from reference TRBV19 and TRBJ1-2, reads DGGITQSPKYLFRKEGQNVTLSCEQNLNHDAMYWYRQDPGQGLRLIYYSQIVNDFQKGDIAEGYSVSREKKESFPLTVTSAQKNPTAFYLCASSIMVGANYGYTFGSGTRLTVV.

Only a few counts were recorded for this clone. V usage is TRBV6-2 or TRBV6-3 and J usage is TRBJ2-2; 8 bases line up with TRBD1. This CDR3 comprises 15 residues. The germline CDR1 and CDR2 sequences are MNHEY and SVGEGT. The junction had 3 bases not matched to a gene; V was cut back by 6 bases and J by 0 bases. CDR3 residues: CASSRTGTNTGELFF. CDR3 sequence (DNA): TGTGCCAGCAGCCGGACAGGGACGAACACCGGGGAGCTGTTTTTT.

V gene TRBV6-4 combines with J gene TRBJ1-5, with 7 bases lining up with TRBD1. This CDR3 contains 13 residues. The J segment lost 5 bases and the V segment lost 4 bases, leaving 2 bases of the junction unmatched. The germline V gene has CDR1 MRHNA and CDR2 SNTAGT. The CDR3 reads CASSVDRDQPQHF. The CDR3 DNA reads TGTGCCAGCAGTGTCGACAGGGATCAGCCCCAGCATTTT.

CDR3 amino acids: CASSIVRQGARGYTF. In DNA form, the CDR3 reads TGTGCCAGTAGTATAGTAAGACAGGGGGCGCGAGGCTACACCTTC. V is TRBV19 and J is TRBJ1-2, with TRBD1 matching over 10 bases. The germline CDR1 and CDR2 sequences are LNHDA and SQIVND (reference sequence). CDR3 length equals 15 residues. With V trimmed by 1 base and J by 8 bases, 7 bases remained unmatched.

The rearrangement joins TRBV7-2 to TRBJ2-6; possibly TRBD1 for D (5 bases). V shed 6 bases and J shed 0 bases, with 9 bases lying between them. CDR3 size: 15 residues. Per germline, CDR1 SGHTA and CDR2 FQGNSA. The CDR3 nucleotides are TGTGCCAGCAGACCGCAGGGCTCTGGGGCCAACGTCCTGACTTTC. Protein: CASRPQGSGANVLTF.

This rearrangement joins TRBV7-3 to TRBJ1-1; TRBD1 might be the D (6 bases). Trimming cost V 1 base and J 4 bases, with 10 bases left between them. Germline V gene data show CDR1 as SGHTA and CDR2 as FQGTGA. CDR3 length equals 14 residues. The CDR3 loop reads CASSLNQGPTEAFF. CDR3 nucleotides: TGTGCCAGCAGCTTAAATCAGGGGCCCACTGAAGCTTTCTTT.

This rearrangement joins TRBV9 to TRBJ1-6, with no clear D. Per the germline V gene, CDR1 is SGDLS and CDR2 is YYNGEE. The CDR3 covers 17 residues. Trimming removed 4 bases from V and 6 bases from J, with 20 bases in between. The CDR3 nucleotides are TGTGCCAGCAGCCCTAGATCGGTGGAGTCTATTAATTCACCCCTCCACTTT. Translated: CASSPRSVESINSPLHF.

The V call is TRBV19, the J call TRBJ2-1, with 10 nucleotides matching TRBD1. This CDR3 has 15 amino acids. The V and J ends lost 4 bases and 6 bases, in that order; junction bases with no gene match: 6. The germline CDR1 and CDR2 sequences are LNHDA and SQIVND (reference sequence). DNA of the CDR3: TGTGCCAGTAGTACCTCCAGGACAGGGGGCAATGAGCAGTTCTTC. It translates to CASSTSRTGGNEQFF.

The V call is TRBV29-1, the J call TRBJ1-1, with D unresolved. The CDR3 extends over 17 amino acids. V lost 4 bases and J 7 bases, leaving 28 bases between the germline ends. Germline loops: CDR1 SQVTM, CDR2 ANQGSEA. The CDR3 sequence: CSVVRGRREEVKGEAFF. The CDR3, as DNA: TGCAGCGTTGTCCGAGGCAGGAGGGAGGAGGTTAAAGGTGAAGCTTTCTTT.

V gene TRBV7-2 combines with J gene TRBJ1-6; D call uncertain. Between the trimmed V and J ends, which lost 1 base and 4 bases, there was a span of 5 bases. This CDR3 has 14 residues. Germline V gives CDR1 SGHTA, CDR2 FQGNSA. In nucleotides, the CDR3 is TGTGCCAGCAGCTTAGACGGGTATAATTCACCCCTCCACTTT. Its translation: CASSLDGYNSPLHF.

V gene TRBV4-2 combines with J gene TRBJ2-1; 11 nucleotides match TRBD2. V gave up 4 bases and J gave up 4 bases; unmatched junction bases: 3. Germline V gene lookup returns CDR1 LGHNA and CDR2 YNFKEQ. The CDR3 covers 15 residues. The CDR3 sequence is CASSPGTSGYNEQFF. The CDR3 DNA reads TGTGCCAGCAGCCCCGGGACTAGCGGTTACAATGAGCAGTTCTTC.

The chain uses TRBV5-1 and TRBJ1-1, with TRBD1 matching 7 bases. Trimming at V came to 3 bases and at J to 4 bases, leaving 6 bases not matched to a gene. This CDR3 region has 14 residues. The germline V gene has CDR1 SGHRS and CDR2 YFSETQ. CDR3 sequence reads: CASSYGQAATEAFF. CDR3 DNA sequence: TGCGCCAGCAGCTATGGACAGGCGGCCACTGAAGCTTTCTTT. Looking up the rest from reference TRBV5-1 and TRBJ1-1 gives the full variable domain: KAGVTQTPRYLIKTRGQQVTLSCSPISGHRSVSWYQQTPGQGLQFLFEYFSETQRNKGNFPGRFSGRQFSNSRSEMNVSTLELGDSALYLCASSYGQAATEAFFGQGTRLTVV.

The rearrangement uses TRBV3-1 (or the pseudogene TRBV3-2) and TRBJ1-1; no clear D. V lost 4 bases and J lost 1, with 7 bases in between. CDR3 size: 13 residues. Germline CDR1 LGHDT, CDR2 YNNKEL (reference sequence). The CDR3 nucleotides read TGTGCCAGCAGCCGAGAACAGAACACTGAAGCTTTCTTT. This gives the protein CASSREQNTEAFF.

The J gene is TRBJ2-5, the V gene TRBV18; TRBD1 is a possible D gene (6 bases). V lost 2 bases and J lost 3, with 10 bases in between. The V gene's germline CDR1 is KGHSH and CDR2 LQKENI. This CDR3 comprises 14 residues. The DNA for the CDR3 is TGTGCCAGCTCACCATTAGGGGGTGAAGAGACCCAGTACTTC. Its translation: CASSPLGGEETQYF.

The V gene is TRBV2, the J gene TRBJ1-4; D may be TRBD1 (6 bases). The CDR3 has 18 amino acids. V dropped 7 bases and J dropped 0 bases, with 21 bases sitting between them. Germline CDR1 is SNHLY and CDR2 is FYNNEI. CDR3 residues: CASKGPGQISTTNEKLFF. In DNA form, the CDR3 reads TGTGCCAGCAAGGGTCCGGGACAAATAAGTACAACTAATGAAAAACTGTTTTTT.

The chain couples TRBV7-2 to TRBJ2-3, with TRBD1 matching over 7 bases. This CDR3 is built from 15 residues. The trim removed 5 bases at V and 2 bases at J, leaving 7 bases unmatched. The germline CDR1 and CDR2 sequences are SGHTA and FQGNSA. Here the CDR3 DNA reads TGTGCCAGCAGCATTAGACAGGGTTTCACAGATACGCAGTATTTT. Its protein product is CASSIRQGFTDTQYF.

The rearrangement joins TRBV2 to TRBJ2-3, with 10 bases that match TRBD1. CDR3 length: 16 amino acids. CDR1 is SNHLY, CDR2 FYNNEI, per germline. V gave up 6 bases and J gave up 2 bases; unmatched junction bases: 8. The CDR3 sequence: CASSRRDRGLTDTQYF. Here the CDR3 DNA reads TGTGCCAGCAGCAGACGGGACAGGGGACTCACAGATACGCAGTATTTT.

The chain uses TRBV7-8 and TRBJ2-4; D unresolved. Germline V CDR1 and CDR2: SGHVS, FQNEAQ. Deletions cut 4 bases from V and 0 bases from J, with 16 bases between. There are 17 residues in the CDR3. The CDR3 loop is CASSSLGDNLAKNIQYF. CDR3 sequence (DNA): TGTGCCAGCAGCTCCCTGGGCGACAATTTAGCCAAAAACATTCAGTACTTC.

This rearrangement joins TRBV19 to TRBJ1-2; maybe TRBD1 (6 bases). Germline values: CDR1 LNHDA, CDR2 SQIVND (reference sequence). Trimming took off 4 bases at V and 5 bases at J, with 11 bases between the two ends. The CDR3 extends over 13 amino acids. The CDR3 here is CASSTQQGYGYTF. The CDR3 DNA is TGTGCCAGTAGTACCCAACAGGGATATGGCTACACCTTC.

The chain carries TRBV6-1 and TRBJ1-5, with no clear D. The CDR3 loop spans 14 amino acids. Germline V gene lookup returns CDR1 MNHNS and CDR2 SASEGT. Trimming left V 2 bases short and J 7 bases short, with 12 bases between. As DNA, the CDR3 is TGTGCCAGCAGTGAAAAACCCCTAAACCAGCCCCAGCATTTT. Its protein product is CASSEKPLNQPQHF.

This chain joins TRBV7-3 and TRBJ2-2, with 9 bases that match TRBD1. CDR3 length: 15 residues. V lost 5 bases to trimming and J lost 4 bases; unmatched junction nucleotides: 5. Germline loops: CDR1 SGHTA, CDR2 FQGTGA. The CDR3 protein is CASSPGTGFTGELFF. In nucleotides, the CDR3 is TGTGCCAGCAGCCCCGGGACAGGGTTCACCGGGGAGCTGTTTTTT.

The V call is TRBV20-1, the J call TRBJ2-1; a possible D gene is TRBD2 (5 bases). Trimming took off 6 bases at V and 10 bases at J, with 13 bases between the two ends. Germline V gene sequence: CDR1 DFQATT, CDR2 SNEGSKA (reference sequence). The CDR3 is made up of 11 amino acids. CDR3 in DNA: TGCAGTGCCCAGACGGGATACGAGCAGTTCTTC. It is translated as CSAQTGYEQFF.

The CDR3 sequence: CASSEGGGELFF. The CDR3 region has the DNA TGCGCCAGCAGTGAAGGGGGAGGGGAGCTGTTTTTT. This rearrangement joins TRBV10-2 to TRBJ2-2; TRBD1 is a possible D gene (6 bases). Per germline, CDR1 WSHSY and CDR2 SAAADI. The CDR3 sequence is 12 residues long. Trimming removed 3 bases from V and 8 bases from J, with 7 bases in between.

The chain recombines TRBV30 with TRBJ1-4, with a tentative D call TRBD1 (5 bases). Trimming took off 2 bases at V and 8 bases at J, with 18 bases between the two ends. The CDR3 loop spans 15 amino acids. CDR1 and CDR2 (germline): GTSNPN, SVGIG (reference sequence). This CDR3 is CAWSIPDTGGEKLFF. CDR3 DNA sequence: TGTGCCTGGAGTATCCCGGACACCGGGGGGGAAAAACTGTTTTTT.